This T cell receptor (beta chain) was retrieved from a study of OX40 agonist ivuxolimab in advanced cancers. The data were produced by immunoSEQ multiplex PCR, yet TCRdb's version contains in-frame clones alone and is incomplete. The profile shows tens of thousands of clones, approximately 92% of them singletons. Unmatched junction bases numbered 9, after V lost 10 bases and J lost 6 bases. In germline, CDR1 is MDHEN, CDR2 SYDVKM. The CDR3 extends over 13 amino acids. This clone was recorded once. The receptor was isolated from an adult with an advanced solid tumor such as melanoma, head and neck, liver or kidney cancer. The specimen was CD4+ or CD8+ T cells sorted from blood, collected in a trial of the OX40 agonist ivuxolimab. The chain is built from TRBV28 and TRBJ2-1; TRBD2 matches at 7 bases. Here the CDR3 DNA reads TGTGCCACCGGCGGGGGTCATTCCAATGAGCAGTTCTTC. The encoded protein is CATGGGHSNEQFF. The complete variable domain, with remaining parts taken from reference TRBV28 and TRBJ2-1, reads DVKVTQSSRYLVKRTGEKVFLECVQDMDHENMFWYRQDPGLGLRLIYFSYDVKMKEKGDIPEGYSVSREKKERFSLILESASTNQTSMYLCATGGGHSNEQFFGPGTRLTVL.